The present entry profiles one T cell receptor beta chain with its context. Its antigen is still unknown. These data belong to a study of CD4+ T cells in melanoma. Study-level results: CD8+ T cell, macrophage and B cell function reportedly correlated with neoantigen-specific CD4+ T cells. In melanoma, neoantigen-specific CD4+ T cells reportedly differed in differentiation state.

The protocol was immunoSEQ multiplex PCR, while the TCRdb copy is restricted to in-frame clones and leaves out a portion. The sample comprises fewer than 20,000 clones, 81% of which are singletons, and approximately 5.4% rests with the top ten. The receptor's source is a human donor with melanoma. The sequenced sample consisted of cells from a culture (not recorded whether cultured in vitro).

The CDR3 loop is CAWSVGSKNIQYF. The CDR3 nucleotides read TGTGCCTGGAGTGTAGGGAGCAAAAACATTCAGTACTTC. The J gene is TRBJ2-4, the V gene TRBV30; a possible D gene is TRBD2 (5 bases). CDR1 and CDR2 (germline): GTSNPN, SVGIG (reference sequence). Trimming stripped 0 bases from V and 3 bases from J, with 6 bases between. The CDR3 is 13 amino acids. Together with reference TRBV30 and TRBJ2-4, the CDR3 gives the full variable domain: SQTIHQWPATLVQPVGSPLSLECTVEGTSNPNLYWYRQAAGRGLQLLFYSVGIGQISSEVPQNLSASRPQDRQFILSSKKLLLSDSGFYLCAWSVGSKNIQYFGAGTRLSVL.